This T cell receptor (beta chain) was sequenced for a study of shared clonotypes between healthy human individuals. Study-wide findings and caveats: Clonotypes shared by all four donors outscored non-shared clonotypes in generation probability.

For sorted subsets, 150 to 200 ng DNA per replicate equaled approximately 32,000 T cell genomes. Study processing details: In the immunoSEQ data, sequences were junction-only and lacked quality scores, so filtering differed. Clones were sequenced by immunoSEQ multiplex PCR, and TCRdb holds only the in-frame ones, with some missing. V, J and clone size reflect that table, while D and trimming were determined from the DNA. The data hold 850,000 to 1,200,000 clones, with about 75% observed a single time. This CDR3 has 15 amino acids. CDR1 is SGHRS and CDR2 is YFSETQ in the germline V gene. The V gene end was trimmed by 4 bases and the J gene end by 7 bases; junction bases not matched to a gene: 7. Note on this clone: Its antigen remains unknown.

The TCR was taken from a man aged 18-30 years in good health. This rearrangement joins TRBV5-1 to TRBJ1-6; 8 bases are shared with TRBD1. The specimen sequenced was memory CD4+ T cells sorted from blood. Subset indicated: CD45RA-negative fraction. The CDR3 loop reads CASSTAGQANSPLHF. The CDR3 DNA sequence: TGCGCCAGCAGCACGGCGGGACAGGCGAATTCACCCCTCCACTTT.